Listed below are T cell receptor beta chains from one sample, sequenced in a study of CD8 T cells in ankylosing spondylitis. Using its own MiXCR run on the 5' RACE reads, TCRdb lists one record per CDR3 protein. The data show roughly 670,000 distinct CDR3 sequences, 15% to 20% seen once. Sequenced input: blood, either unsorted or a sorted T cell fraction (not recorded which). All receptors come from a male donor with ankylosing spondylitis. Both conserved end residues are part of each CDR3. Only part of the rows carry a size: once, few, many, or a class if the clone is expanded.

abundance | v_gene | CDR3aa
. | TRBV5-5 | CASSPLTGTGQPQHF
. | TRBV12-3/TRBV12-4 | CASSWGADTEAFF
. | TRBV12-3/TRBV12-4 | CASTAGLALAEQFF
few | TRBV11-2 | CASSGDRVGLADTQYF
few | TRBV18 | CASSRGPGGQSTEAFF
. | TRBV12-3/TRBV12-4 | CASSPRDRNSYEQYF
few | TRBV12-3/TRBV12-4 | CASSPRQGARYGYTF
. | TRBV27 | CASAPRPPETQYF
. | TRBV12-3/TRBV12-4 | CASGEGISGNTIYF
. | TRBV7-9 | CASSPYRENTEAFF
few | TRBV11-2 | CASSSTSGFYEQYF
many | TRBV19 | CASMRGGWTGELFF
few | TRBV12-3/TRBV12-4 | CASSLGTTGYF
. | TRBV12-3/TRBV12-4 | CASSLDREGNTIYF
. | TRBV2 | CASKGDSSGNTIYF
. | TRBV6-5 | CASSYSIGRSYPYEQYF
. | TRBV6-6 | CASRIGDTQYF
. | TRBV18 | CASSPAGGTSYEQYF
many | TRBV20-1 | CSARGAYEQYF
. | TRBV12-3/TRBV12-4 | CASRPLYLSSGNTIYF
few | TRBV20-1 | CSATSWGGRGYNEQFF
many | TRBV12-3/TRBV12-4 | CASSSSQETQYF
. | TRBV5-1 | CASSAGQGFNSGANVLTF
. | TRBV27 | CASSPTSLVVRSNEQYF
. | TRBV4-3 | CASSQGTSGVDEQFF
. | TRBV5-1 | CASSLGSGPDTQYF
many | TRBV3-1 | CASSPLAGTTYNEQFF
. | TRBV9 | CASSSGTFGAYEQYF
. | TRBV11-2 | CASSLVLAGGPGNNEQFF
. | TRBV5-1 | CASTAPGISNQPQHF
few | TRBV20-1 | CSAERESRLALSYEQYF
many | TRBV18 | CASSPGLNTEAFF
. | TRBV7-9 | CASSATSGGAKQTQYF
. | TRBV7-9 | CASSSRDRISPLHF
. | TRBV7-9 | CASSSLLDRAYEQYF
. | TRBV20-1 | CSAVKGGNSGANVLTF
once | TRBV9 | CASSIRQASYNEQFF
. | TRBV6-1 | CASSRVGTGQTDTQYF